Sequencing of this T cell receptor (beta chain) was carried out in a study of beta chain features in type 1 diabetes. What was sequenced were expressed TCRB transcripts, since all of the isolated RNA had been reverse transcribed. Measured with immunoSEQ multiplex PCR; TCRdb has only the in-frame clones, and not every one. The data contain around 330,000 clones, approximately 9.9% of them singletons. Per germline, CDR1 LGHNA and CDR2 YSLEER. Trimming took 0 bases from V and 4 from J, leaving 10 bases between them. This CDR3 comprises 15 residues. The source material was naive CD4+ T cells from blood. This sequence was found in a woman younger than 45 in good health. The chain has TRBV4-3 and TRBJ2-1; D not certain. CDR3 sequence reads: CASSQDETGYNEQFF. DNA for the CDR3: TGCGCCAGCAGCCAAGATGAAACGGGTTACAATGAGCAGTTCTTC.